This T cell receptor beta chain was retrieved from a study of blood T cell repertoires in COVID-19. CDR1 is LNHNV and CDR2 is YYDKDF in the germline V gene (reference sequence). The CDR3 runs to 16 residues. Concerning this clone: Relative to the germline gene, one junction end is altered; a read error may explain this.

Study members were between about 18 and 95 years old and lived in 24 US regions. Two negative PCRs, clearance, or symptom resolution were required of recovered Cohort 3 donors. TCRdb keeps only in-frame clones here, not all; method: immunoSEQ multiplex PCR. The repertoire includes 450,000 to 600,000 clones, about nine tenths of them detected once, and roughly 0.7% sits in the top ten. The TCR originated in a young woman who had recovered from COVID-19. This chain joins TRBV15 and TRBJ1-5; the match to TRBD1 covers 11 bases. Sequenced input: PBMCs or T cells enriched from blood (not recorded which). In DNA, the CDR3 is TGTGCCGCCAGGGCCGCCGGGACAGGGGGTCTCCGGCCCCAGCATTTT. Encoded protein: CAARAAGTGGLRPQHF.